Presented here are 15 T cell receptor beta chains from one specimen sequenced in a study of PD-1 blockade in classical Hodgkin lymphoma. Data came from immunoSEQ multiplex PCR; TCRdb stores just in-frame clones and leaves some out. The sample carries fewer than 55,000 clones, about 80% recorded once. The time point: cycle 4 day 1 (C4D1), after about 6 weeks of nivolumab. Following autologous stem cell transplantation, relapse occurred in every patient, and exposure to brentuximab vedotin varied. The starting material was peripheral blood mononuclear cells (PBMCs), obtained before the fourth cycle of nivolumab. Receptors originate from a human donor with classical Hodgkin lymphoma.

There are a few counts of this clone. J is TRBJ1-2 and V is TRBV29-1; no reliable D call. V was clipped by 8 bases and J by 2 bases, with 12 bases between them. Germline CDR1 SQVTM, CDR2 ANQGSEA. The CDR3 contains 12 residues. The CDR3, as DNA: TGCAGCTCGGCAGAACTAAACTATGGCTACACCTTC. Translation: CSSAELNYGYTF.

This chain joins TRBV4-3 and TRBJ2-1; TRBD2 matches at 8 bases. Germline V gene lookup returns CDR1 LGHNA and CDR2 YSLEER. V shed 1 base, J shed 4 bases, and the junction held 3 bases outside the gene matches. The CDR3 covers 15 residues. CDR3 coding DNA: TGCGCCAGCAGCCAAGGTAGCGGGGCTTACAATGAGCAGTTCTTC. Translation: CASSQGSGAYNEQFF.

This clone appeared a few times. The chain uses TRBV7-8 and TRBJ1-2; no firm D call. Germline V gene data show CDR1 as SGHVS and CDR2 as FQNEAQ. The CDR3 extends over 15 amino acids. The ends were cut back, 2 bases at V and 10 bases at J, with 20 bases in the middle. CDR3 nucleotide sequence: TGTGCCAGCAGCTTAATAGTAGGAGGGTCCCGGGCCTACACCTTC. The encoded protein is CASSLIVGGSRAYTF.

This chain joins TRBV27 and TRBJ2-1; D gene unclear. CDR1 is MNHEY and CDR2 is SMNVEV in the germline V gene (reference sequence). The CDR3 runs 13 residues. Between the trimmed V and J ends, which lost 2 bases and 10 bases, there was a span of 12 bases. The CDR3 DNA is TGTGCCAGCAGTTTAGGGCTCGCGAGAGAGCAGTTCTTC. Its protein product is CASSLGLAREQFF.

The V and J genes are TRBV5-4 and TRBJ2-3; 8 positions agree with TRBD2. Germline CDR1 SGHNT, CDR2 YYREEE (reference sequence). The junction had 9 bases not matched to a gene; V was cut back by 3 bases and J by 0 bases. The CDR3 is 17 amino acids. The CDR3 sequence is CASSSPGGGLSTDTQYF. CDR3 DNA: TGTGCCAGCAGCTCCCCGGGCGGGGGGCTTAGCACAGATACGCAGTATTTT.

The chain couples TRBV10-1 to TRBJ2-7; TRBD2 is a possible D gene (6 bases). This CDR3 has 16 amino acids. Germline CDR1 and CDR2: WNHNN and SYGVQD (reference sequence). V dropped 0 bases and J dropped 0 bases, with 12 bases sitting between them. CDR3 amino acids: CASSESPELASYEQYF. The DNA of the CDR3 is TGCGCCAGCAGTGAGTCCCCCGAACTAGCCTCCTACGAGCAGTACTTC.

The sample holds a few counts of this clone. This chain joins TRBV5-1 and TRBJ1-3; D gene unclear. Germline V CDR1 and CDR2: SGHRS, YFSETQ. The germline V and J ends were trimmed by 0 bases and 4 bases, with 5 bases remaining between them. The CDR3 is 13 amino acids. CDR3 region: CASSLGTGNTIYF. The CDR3 DNA follows: TGCGCCAGCAGCTTGGGAACCGGAAACACCATATATTTT.

V usage is TRBV11-2 and J usage is TRBJ2-1, with 9 positions matching TRBD2. Germline trimming cut 4 bases from V and 2 bases from J; bases unmatched to any gene: 9. There are 17 residues in the CDR3. Germline V lookup: CDR1 SGHAT, CDR2 FQNNGV. CDR3 region: CASSYNPSGIAYNEQFF. As DNA, the CDR3 is TGTGCCAGCAGCTATAATCCTAGCGGGATCGCCTACAATGAGCAGTTCTTC.

The V and J genes are TRBV27 and TRBJ1-5; 8 nucleotides agree with TRBD1. This CDR3 is 14 amino acids long. In germline, CDR1 is MNHEY, CDR2 SMNVEV (reference sequence). The V and J ends lost 3 bases and 6 bases, in that order; junction bases with no gene match: 4. Here the CDR3 reads CASSFQGAGQPQHF. CDR3 DNA sequence: TGTGCCAGCAGTTTCCAGGGGGCGGGTCAGCCCCAGCATTTT.

This rearrangement joins TRBV9 to TRBJ2-5; D tentatively fits TRBD1 or TRBD2 (6 bases each). This CDR3 is 13 amino acids long. Germline CDR1 SGDLS, CDR2 YYNGEE. Trimming cost V 5 bases and J 4 bases, with 12 bases left between them. The CDR3 DNA reads TGTGCCAGCAGTAGGGGGGTAGGAGAGACCCAGTACTTC. This translates into CASSRGVGETQYF.

This clone appeared a single time. J is TRBJ1-1 and V is TRBV7-9; TRBD1 agrees at 9 bases. The V and J ends lost 5 bases and 1 base, in that order; junction bases with no gene match: 5. The CDR3 loop spans 15 amino acids. Germline CDR1 is SEHNR and CDR2 is FQNEAQ (reference sequence). The CDR3 bases are TGTGCCAGCAGCGCACCGGGACAGGGGAACACTGAAGCTTTCTTT. Translating gives CASSAPGQGNTEAFF.

This clone came up many times. The CDR3, as DNA: TGTGCCAGCAGCTCTTCGCTGGGCTACAATGAGCAGTTCTTC. Protein product: CASSSSLGYNEQFF. The chain combines TRBV7-9 with TRBJ2-1; D unclear. The CDR3 length is 14 residues. Germline V CDR1 and CDR2: SEHNR, FQNEAQ (reference sequence). Trimming pared 4 bases from V and 3 bases from J, leaving 10 bases between.

The J gene is TRBJ1-2, the V gene TRBV5-1; 11 nucleotides agree with TRBD1. The CDR3 runs to 14 residues. Germline V lookup: CDR1 SGHRS, CDR2 YFSETQ. With 2 bases clipped from V and 7 bases from J, the junction kept 4 bases outside the gene matches. CDR3 DNA: TGCGCCAGCAGCTTCCCCGGGACAGGGGGTGGCTACACCTTC. Translating it yields CASSFPGTGGGYTF.

The chain couples TRBV29-1 to TRBJ2-1; TRBD1 matches at 9 bases. V trimming: 6 bases; J trimming: 4 bases; junction bases outside the gene matches: 13. This CDR3 has 16 amino acids. Germline CDR1 is SQVTM and CDR2 is ANQGSEA. The DNA for the CDR3 is TGCAGCGTGACGAGGACAGGGGCACGCCTTTACAATGAGCAGTTCTTC. This sequence encodes CSVTRTGARLYNEQFF.

DNA of the CDR3: TGTGCCAGCAGCTTAGGGGGCCGGGAGACCCAGTACTTC. This codes for CASSLGGRETQYF. The rearrangement uses TRBV7-3 and TRBJ2-5; tentative D call: TRBD1 (6 bases). The CDR3 extends over 13 amino acids. The ends were cut back, 2 bases at V and 5 bases at J, with 9 bases in the middle. Germline CDR1 and CDR2: SGHTA and FQGTGA.